This is a list of T cell receptor beta chains from one sample in a study of Tregs in tolerant kidney transplant recipients. Here immunoSEQ multiplex PCR was the method, and the copy in TCRdb shows in-frame clones only, minus some. The data hold 45,000 to 55,000 clones, with about 91% observed a single time. The source was CD8+ T cells from blood (PBMCs), collected 24 months after the transplant. Receptors were obtained from a human patient who received a combined kidney and bone marrow transplant. Some T cells here may be from the graft donor. Each CDR3 is given with its conserved first and last residue. The D gene is left open where the match is weak. Rows may omit the clone size; those that give it use once, few, many or a size class.

abundance | j_gene | d_gene | v_gene | CDR3nt | CDR3aa
NA | TRBJ1-3 | TRBD1 | TRBV9 | TGTGCCAGCAGCTACGGGACAGGGGACGGAAACACCATATATTTT | CASSYGTGDGNTIYF
few | TRBJ2-5 | NA | TRBV2 | TGTGCCAGCATTTTCGGGAAAGAGACCCAGTACTTC | CASIFGKETQYF
NA | TRBJ2-7 | TRBD1 | TRBV19 | TGTGCCAGTAGTATACAGGGGGCCGCCGGCGAGCAGTACTTC | CASSIQGAAGEQYF
NA | TRBJ2-7 | TRBD1 | TRBV27 | TGTGCCAGCAGTTGGCATTTCGGACAGGGCTACGAGCAGTACTTC | CASSWHFGQGYEQYF
NA | TRBJ2-1 | TRBD1 | TRBV4-2 | TGTGCCAGCAGCCAAGGAGACAGGGGGCTTTACAATGAGCAGTTCTTC | CASSQGDRGLYNEQFF
NA | TRBJ1-1 | NA | TRBV27 | TGTGCCAGCAGGTGGGGGCGTTGGACTGAAGCTTTCTTT | CASRWGRWTEAFF
NA | TRBJ1-5 | NA | TRBV13 | TGTGCCAGCAACACACGAGGAAGTCAGCCCCAGCATTTT | CASNTRGSQPQHF
NA | TRBJ2-1 | TRBD2 | TRBV7-2 | TGTGCCAGCAGCTTAACTAGCGGGAGGATGAATGAGCAGTTCTTC | CASSLTSGRMNEQFF
NA | TRBJ2-1 | NA | TRBV12-5 | TGTGCTAGTGGTCAGTACAATGAGCAGTTCTTC | CASGQYNEQFF
NA | TRBJ2-7 | TRBD2 | TRBV9 | TGTGCCAGCAGCGTAGAGTCGGGGAGGGCCTACGAGCAGTACTTC | CASSVESGRAYEQYF
once | TRBJ1-5 | TRBD1 | TRBV2 | TGTGCCAGCCAGGACAGGGGAAGCAATCAGCCCCAGCATTTT | CASQDRGSNQPQHF
NA | TRBJ2-1 | TRBD2 | TRBV2 | TGTGCCAGCAGTGGGATACGGGAGGCCTACAATGAGCAGTTCTTC | CASSGIREAYNEQFF
NA | TRBJ1-1 | NA | TRBV12-1 | TGTGCCAGCAGCTTTGAAACAGATAAAGCTTTCTTT | CASSFETDKAFF
NA | TRBJ1-4 | NA | TRBV14 | TGTGCCAGCAGCCAAGAGTCCACAGCTAATGAAAAACTGTTTTTT | CASSQESTANEKLFF
NA | TRBJ1-2 | TRBD1 | TRBV6-4 | TGTGCCAGCAGTGAAGGGACAGAGGGGACATATGGCTACACCTTC | CASSEGTEGTYGYTF
NA | TRBJ2-2 | NA | TRBV27 | TGTGCCAGCAGTCTCCTCGGGGAGCTGTTTTTT | CASSLLGELFF